Below, 24 T cell receptor beta chains from the same sample are listed, as sequenced in a study of T cells after yellow fever vaccination. TCRdb re-called the 5' RACE reads through MiXCR, storing one row per CDR3 protein. The table lists some 150,000 distinct CDR3 sequences, around 9.3% of them singletons, with roughly 40% in the top ten. The sequencing here drew on CD8+ T cells sorted from PBMCs, taken 45 days after the yellow fever booster vaccination. The receptor set was obtained from a man aged 18 to 30 who received the YFV17D yellow fever vaccine.

This clonotype appeared a single time. The chain couples TRBV7-2 to TRBJ2-5, with D possibly matching TRBD1 (6 bases). Germline V gene lookup returns CDR1 SGHTA and CDR2 FQGNSA. Trimming removed 5 bases from V and 1 base from J, with 11 bases in between. CDR3 length: 14 amino acids. The CDR3 DNA is TGTGCCAGCAGCCAAACAGGGCTCCAAGAGACCCAGTACTTC. Translated, it gives CASSQTGLQETQYF.

This clonotype was found a few times. The chain links TRBV6-4 to TRBJ2-3, with unresolved D. The CDR3 totals 14 residues. The germline gives CDR1 MRHNA, CDR2 SNTAGT. The V and J ends lost 0 bases and 8 bases respectively, with 12 bases between them. The CDR3 DNA reads as TGTGCCAGCAGTGACTCGCGGCGGTATGGTACGCAGTATTTT. Translating it yields CASSDSRRYGTQYF.

The J gene is TRBJ2-2, the V gene TRBV20-1, with D perhaps TRBD1 or TRBD2 (5 bases each). Germline V gene data show CDR1 as DFQATT and CDR2 as SNEGSKA (reference sequence). V was trimmed by 0 bases and J by 0 bases, leaving 23 bases between them. This CDR3 spans 20 amino acids. CDR3 loop: CSAREVAGTMALANTGELFF. In DNA form, the CDR3 reads TGCAGTGCTAGAGAAGTGGCCGGGACCATGGCCCTCGCGAACACCGGGGAGCTGTTTTTT.

This clonotype was found many times. The chain couples TRBV25-1 to TRBJ1-5; 7 nucleotides align to TRBD1. Germline V CDR1 and CDR2: MGHDK, SYGVNS. The CDR3 has 15 residues. J gave up 4 bases and V 3 bases, and 6 bases lay outside the gene matches. The CDR3 sequence: CASSDSDRSNQPQHF. The CDR3 coding sequence is TGTGCCAGCAGTGACTCGGACAGGAGTAATCAGCCCCAGCATTTT. Using reference TRBV25-1 and TRBJ1-5 for the parts outside the CDR3, the full variable domain is EADIYQTPRYLVIGTGKKITLECSQTMGHDKMYWYQQDPGMELHLIHYSYGVNSTEKGDLSSESTVSRIRTEHFPLTLESARPSHTSQYLCASSDSDRSNQPQHFGDGTRLSIL.

The genes are TRBV5-1 and TRBJ1-1, with 9 bases identical to TRBD1. The germline CDR1 and CDR2 sequences are SGHRS and YFSETQ. The V and J ends lost 3 bases and 4 bases, in that order; junction bases with no gene match: 4. CDR3 length equals 14 residues. CDR3 protein: CASSYGQGSTEAFF. CDR3 bases: TGCGCCAGCAGCTACGGACAGGGGAGCACTGAAGCTTTCTTT.

The rearrangement joins TRBV7-9 to TRBJ2-7; no reliable D call. Trimming left V 1 base short and J 0 bases short, with 7 bases between. The CDR3 has 14 residues. The germline V gene has CDR1 SEHNR and CDR2 FQNEAQ (reference sequence). For the CDR3, the DNA is TGTGCCAGCAGCTTAGAACAAGACTCCTACGAGCAGTACTTC. Protein sequence: CASSLEQDSYEQYF. Full variable domain (outside the CDR3, taken from reference TRBV7-9 and TRBJ2-7): DTGVSQNPRHKITKRGQNVTFRCDPISEHNRLYWYRQTLGQGPEFLTYFQNEAQLEKSRLLSDRFSAERPKGSFSTLEIQRTEQGDSAMYLCASSLEQDSYEQYFGPGTRLTVT.

This clonotype was detected ten times or more. The chain employs TRBV7-2 and TRBJ2-7, with TRBD2 matching 7 bases. The CDR3 runs to 15 residues. From germline, CDR1 is SGHTA and CDR2 FQGNSA. The trim removed 1 base at V and 2 bases at J, leaving 5 bases unmatched. CDR3 in DNA: TGTGCCAGCAGCTTAGTGTCGGGGGGAGCCTACGAGCAGTACTTC. Translating it yields CASSLVSGGAYEQYF. The complete variable domain, with remaining parts taken from reference TRBV7-2 and TRBJ2-7, reads GAGVSQSPSNKVTEKGKDVELRCDPISGHTALYWYRQSLGQGLEFLIYFQGNSAPDKSGLPSDRFSAERTGGSVSTLTIQRTQQEDSAVYLCASSLVSGGAYEQYFGPGTRLTVT.

This clonotype was found a few times. The chain links TRBV15 to TRBJ2-5; weak D call: TRBD2 (7 bases). Looked up from germline, CDR1 is LNHNV and CDR2 is YYDKDF (reference sequence). The CDR3 sequence is 16 residues long. The V end lost 4 bases, the J end lost 7 bases, and 22 bases lay between the germline ends. In DNA, the CDR3 is TGTGCCACCAGCACCCAGGGTGCGGGGGCCCAGCGGACCCAGTACTTC. It specifies CATSTQGAGAQRTQYF.

This clonotype was seen a handful of times. This rearrangement joins TRBV30 to TRBJ1-1, with a possible D match to TRBD1 (5 bases). The germline CDR1 and CDR2 sequences are GTSNPN and SVGIG (reference sequence). V was pared by 3 bases and J by 3 bases, with 14 bases between. This CDR3 spans 14 amino acids. This CDR3 is CAWSPRSGYTEAFF. Here the CDR3 DNA reads TGTGCCTGGAGCCCTAGGTCAGGGTACACTGAAGCTTTCTTT.

This sequence joins TRBV6-5 and TRBJ1-1, with D maybe TRBD1 (6 bases). CDR3 size: 16 residues. In germline, CDR1 is MNHEY, CDR2 SVGAGI. Deletions cut 4 bases from V and 3 bases from J, with 18 bases between. The CDR3 loop reads CASSSQGGLRDTEAFF. The CDR3 nucleotides read TGTGCCAGCAGTTCACAGGGCGGGTTAAGGGACACTGAAGCTTTCTTT.

This clonotype was recorded a few times. The chain recombines TRBV4-2 with TRBJ2-3, with TRBD2 matching over 9 bases. From germline, CDR1 is LGHNA and CDR2 YNFKEQ. V shed 3 bases and J 5 bases; nucleotides not matched to a gene: 9. The length of the CDR3 is 16 residues. In DNA form, the CDR3 reads TGTGCCAGCAGCCAGAAGCGCGGGGGGGCTGAAGATACGCAGTATTTT. Amino acid sequence: CASSQKRGGAEDTQYF.

The table lists this clonotype with a few counts. J is TRBJ2-5 and V is TRBV4-1; TRBD2 matches 7 bases. The CDR3 length is 15 residues. The trim removed 5 bases at V and 5 bases at J, leaving 11 bases unmatched. Per germline, CDR1 MGHRA and CDR2 YSYEKL. Here the CDR3 reads CASSGEGTEFETQYF. CDR3 bases: TGCGCCAGCAGCGGGGAGGGGACGGAGTTTGAGACCCAGTACTTC.

The chain carries TRBV6-5 and TRBJ2-1, with D maybe TRBD2 (5 bases). CDR1 and CDR2 (germline): MNHEY, SVGAGI. The CDR3 is made up of 13 amino acids. Trimming left V 6 bases short and J 6 bases short, with 12 bases between. The CDR3 sequence is CASRVGGGNEQFF. The CDR3 DNA reads TGTGCCAGCAGGGTCGGAGGAGGCAATGAGCAGTTCTTC.

This clonotype came up a few times. This chain connects TRBV4-1 to TRBJ2-3; D is perhaps TRBD2 (5 bases). The germline V gene has CDR1 MGHRA and CDR2 YSYEKL. This CDR3 is 14 amino acids long. Trimming left V 3 bases short and J 8 bases short, with 15 bases between. This chain's CDR3 is CASSHASAGGTQYF. The CDR3 DNA follows: TGCGCCAGCAGCCACGCCTCTGCGGGTGGTACGCAGTATTTT.

The chain is built from TRBV9 and TRBJ2-4, with 8 bases that match TRBD1. V lost 0 bases to trimming and J lost 6 bases; unmatched junction nucleotides: 8. Germline CDR1 SGDLS, CDR2 YYNGEE. This CDR3 contains 16 residues. This CDR3 is CASSVVAGGSGNIQYF. The DNA for the CDR3 is TGTGCCAGCAGCGTAGTGGCAGGGGGCTCGGGAAACATTCAGTACTTC.

This chain joins TRBV3-1 and TRBJ2-1; TRBD1 is a possible D gene (5 bases). CDR1 and CDR2 from the germline V gene are LGHDT and YNNKEL (reference sequence). The V and J ends lost 1 base and 8 bases respectively, with 6 bases between them. This CDR3 contains 12 residues. DNA of the CDR3: TGTGCCAGCAGCCAAGTCAGGGATGAGCAGTTCTTC. As protein: CASSQVRDEQFF.

This clonotype was observed a few times. The chain joins TRBV9 to TRBJ1-2; D may be TRBD1 (5 bases). The germline V gene has CDR1 SGDLS and CDR2 YYNGEE. Trimming cost V 4 bases and J 5 bases, with 15 bases left between them. CDR3 length: 14 amino acids. The CDR3 region is CASSPTAQGYGYTF. For the CDR3, the DNA is TGTGCCAGCAGCCCGACGGCGCAGGGTTATGGCTACACCTTC.

This clonotype was counted between two and nine times. The V and J genes are TRBV4-1 and TRBJ2-5; D ambiguous. The V gene's germline CDR1 is MGHRA and CDR2 YSYEKL. V gave up 0 bases and J gave up 5 bases, with 16 bases separating them. The CDR3 length is 16 residues. As DNA, the CDR3 is TGCGCCAGCAGCCAAGATCATGAGAGCGTCGGCGAGACCCAGTACTTC. The encoded protein is CASSQDHESVGETQYF.

This clonotype has a handful of counts. CDR3 region: CASSQENYNEQFF. The CDR3 region has the DNA TGCGCCAGCAGCCAAGAAAACTACAATGAGCAGTTCTTC. V usage is TRBV4-1 and J usage is TRBJ2-1, with D hard to call. Trimming removed 0 bases from V and 3 bases from J, with 3 bases in between. CDR1 and CDR2 (germline): MGHRA, YSYEKL. The CDR3 spans 13 residues.

This clonotype was recorded a few times. The rearrangement uses TRBV7-6 and TRBJ2-2; D assignment may be TRBD1 or TRBD2 (5 bases each). Per germline, CDR1 SGHVS and CDR2 FNYEAQ. V was pared by 5 bases and J by 0 bases, with 13 bases between. This CDR3 comprises 16 residues. CDR3 loop: CASSRDPKSNTGELFF. The CDR3 nucleotides are TGTGCCAGCAGCCGGGACCCTAAGTCGAACACCGGGGAGCTGTTTTTT.

This clonotype was seen a handful of times. V is TRBV4-3 and J is TRBJ1-2, with D tentatively TRBD1 (6 bases). Germline CDR1 is LGHNA and CDR2 is YSLEER. V lost 0 bases to trimming and J lost 5 bases, with 19 bases between them. This CDR3 comprises 17 residues. The CDR3 DNA reads TGCGCCAGCAGCCAAGACTTGGGGGCCAGTCGGGAGTATGGCTACACCTTC. Protein product: CASSQDLGASREYGYTF.

This clonotype was recorded a few times. V is TRBV7-9 and J is TRBJ2-5, with D possibly TRBD2 on 5 matching bases. This CDR3 has 17 amino acids. V lost 3 bases, J lost 1 base, and 18 bases lay in between. The germline CDR1 and CDR2 sequences are SEHNR and FQNEAQ (reference sequence). Written as DNA, the CDR3 is TGTGCCAGCAGCTTCCCCCCCGGGCCGGAGGCCCAAGAGACCCAGTACTTC. Translation gives CASSFPPGPEAQETQYF.

This clonotype was recorded a few times. The V and J genes are TRBV7-9 and TRBJ2-1; the D gene is possibly TRBD2 (7 bases). Germline V CDR1 and CDR2: SEHNR, FQNEAQ (reference sequence). V lost 7 bases, J lost 3 bases, and 19 bases lay in between. CDR3 length equals 16 residues. CDR3 residues: CASIPKGGGFYNEQFF. The CDR3 nucleotides are TGTGCCAGCATCCCCAAGGGAGGGGGATTCTACAATGAGCAGTTCTTC.

The chain carries TRBV11-2 and TRBJ2-1; unclear D gene. V was clipped by 5 bases and J by 0 bases, with 14 bases between them. This CDR3 is built from 16 residues. Germline values: CDR1 SGHAT, CDR2 FQNNGV. The CDR3, as DNA: TGTGCCAGCAGCCCAACGCAGGTCAGCTCCTACAATGAGCAGTTCTTC. Translated, it gives CASSPTQVSSYNEQFF.